This passage covers 10 T cell receptor beta chains from one sample sequenced in a study of shared clonotypes between healthy human individuals. The method was immunoSEQ multiplex PCR; TCRdb's version includes in-frame clones alone and lacks a portion of them. Among approximately 500,000 clones listed, 90% to 96% were seen once. Material for sequencing was naive CD4+ T cells sorted from blood. Subset indicated: CD45RA+ positively selected. These TCRs come from a woman under 40 in good health.

The genes are TRBV5-1 and TRBJ1-1; 7 bases match TRBD1. CDR3 length: 12 residues. J was trimmed by 8 bases and V by 2 bases; bases with no gene match: 3. Per germline, CDR1 SGHRS and CDR2 YFSETQ. CDR3 amino acids: CASSFGTDEAFF. CDR3 bases: TGCGCCAGCAGCTTTGGGACAGACGAAGCTTTCTTT.

The chain employs TRBV4-1 and TRBJ1-2; possible D gene TRBD1, 5 bases. CDR1 MGHRA and CDR2 YSYEKL come from the germline V gene. CDR3 size: 15 residues. Between the trimmed V and J ends, which lost 4 bases and 0 bases, there was a span of 12 bases. The CDR3 is CASSPPGLPNYGYTF. CDR3 bases: TGCGCCAGCAGCCCCCCGGGACTCCCTAACTATGGCTACACCTTC.

This clone was seen only once. DNA of the CDR3: TGTGCCAGCTCCGAAGGTAGCGGCGATACGCAGTATTTT. Its translation: CASSEGSGDTQYF. The chain combines TRBV28 with TRBJ2-3, with TRBD2 as a possible D gene (6 bases). The germline V gene has CDR1 MDHEN and CDR2 SYDVKM. V lost 8 bases, J lost 6 bases, and 15 bases lay in between. The CDR3 has 13 residues.

CDR3 amino acids: CASSPWGEHSEQFF. CDR3 nucleotide sequence: TGTGCCAGCAGCCCCTGGGGGGAGCACAGTGAGCAGTTCTTC. The chain has TRBV7-3 and TRBJ2-1, with D perhaps TRBD2 (6 bases). Trimming removed 5 bases at V and 9 bases at J, with 17 bases between. The CDR3 length is 14 residues. Germline CDR1 and CDR2: SGHTA and FQGTGA.

This chain connects TRBV7-9 to TRBJ1-4; 8 bases fit TRBD1. CDR3 length equals 15 residues. V dropped 1 base and J dropped 8; count of bases not matched to a gene: 6. The germline V gene encodes CDR1 SEHNR and CDR2 FQNEAQ (reference sequence). The CDR3 reads CASSLGQGMDEKLFF. In nucleotides, the CDR3 is TGTGCCAGCAGCTTAGGACAGGGGATGGACGAAAAACTGTTTTTT. The entire variable domain, with the rest obtained from reference TRBV7-9 and TRBJ1-4, is as follows: DTGVSQNPRHKITKRGQNVTFRCDPISEHNRLYWYRQTLGQGPEFLTYFQNEAQLEKSRLLSDRFSAERPKGSFSTLEIQRTEQGDSAMYLCASSLGQGMDEKLFFGSGTQLSVL.

The J gene is TRBJ2-7, the V gene TRBV6-6; 8 positions match TRBD1. Germline V lookup: CDR1 MNHNY, CDR2 SVGAGI (reference sequence). The J segment lost 3 bases and the V segment lost 5 bases, leaving 6 bases of the junction unmatched. The CDR3 runs to 14 residues. The CDR3 sequence: CASSPRQGHYEQYF. The CDR3 region has the DNA TGTGCCAGCAGTCCACGACAGGGGCACTACGAGCAGTACTTC.

This chain joins TRBV7-6 and TRBJ1-4; D not certain. The CDR3 totals 15 residues. Trimming removed 1 base at V and 7 bases at J, with 13 bases between. Germline lookup yields CDR1 SGHVS and CDR2 FNYEAQ. CDR3 region: CASSLDPTRTEKLFF. The CDR3 DNA reads TGTGCCAGCAGCTTAGACCCCACCCGAACTGAAAAACTGTTTTTT.

The chain carries TRBV5-4 and TRBJ2-3, with D tentatively TRBD1 or TRBD2 (5 bases each). V was clipped by 4 bases and J by 2 bases, with 11 bases between them. In germline, CDR1 is SGHNT, CDR2 YYREEE (reference sequence). This CDR3 spans 14 amino acids. The CDR3 region has the DNA TGTGCCAGCAGCCAGCAGGGAGACACAGATACGCAGTATTTT. It specifies CASSQQGDTDTQYF.

The chain couples TRBV5-4 to TRBJ1-1; 9 bases fit TRBD1. The V and J ends lost 2 bases and 5 bases, in that order; junction bases with no gene match: 4. The CDR3 is 14 residues long. Germline assignment: CDR1 SGHNT and CDR2 YYREEE (reference sequence). The CDR3 loop is CASSLGQGRTEAFF. CDR3 DNA: TGTGCCAGCAGCTTAGGACAGGGGAGGACTGAAGCTTTCTTT.

The chain has TRBV5-1 and TRBJ2-3, with TRBD2 matching 8 bases. The CDR3 has 14 amino acids. The V and J ends lost 2 bases and 4 bases, in that order; junction bases with no gene match: 3. CDR1 SGHRS and CDR2 YFSETQ come from the germline V gene. The CDR3 DNA reads as TGCGCCAGCAGCTTAGAGCGGGAGCCAGATACGCAGTATTTT. The encoded protein is CASSLEREPDTQYF.